This TCR beta chain came from a study of beta chain features in type 1 diabetes. Regarding the study as a whole: Type 1 diabetes patients showed a moderate but significant shortening of TCRB CDR3s in all four CD4+ subsets. Naive, central memory and Treg TCRB repertoires seemed to resemble each other more closely in patients than they did in healthy donors.

All of the isolated RNA was reverse transcribed, so expressed TCRB transcripts were sequenced. Only in-frame clones appear in the TCRdb table, and some are missing; sequencing was by immunoSEQ multiplex PCR. The repertoire holds over 700,000 clones, with about a sixth as singletons. This CDR3 has 16 residues. V dropped 1 base and J dropped 8; count of bases not matched to a gene: 10. The V gene's germline CDR1 is MNHNS and CDR2 SASEGT. The authors sorted CD4+ naive, central memory, regulatory and stem cell-like memory cells via CD45RO/CCR7/CD25/CD127/CD95/CD27. Populations obtained by sorting all exceeded 95% purity. This clone was counted between two and nine times. Its antigen remains unidentified.

Sequencing used naive CD4+ T cells from blood. The chain links TRBV6-1 to TRBJ2-1; 8 positions agree with TRBD2. This receptor was identified in a woman aged 18-29 years in good health. DNA for the CDR3: TGTGCCAGCAGTGAAGGGTGGACTAGCATAGGGTATGAGCAGTTCTTC. It yields the protein CASSEGWTSIGYEQFF.